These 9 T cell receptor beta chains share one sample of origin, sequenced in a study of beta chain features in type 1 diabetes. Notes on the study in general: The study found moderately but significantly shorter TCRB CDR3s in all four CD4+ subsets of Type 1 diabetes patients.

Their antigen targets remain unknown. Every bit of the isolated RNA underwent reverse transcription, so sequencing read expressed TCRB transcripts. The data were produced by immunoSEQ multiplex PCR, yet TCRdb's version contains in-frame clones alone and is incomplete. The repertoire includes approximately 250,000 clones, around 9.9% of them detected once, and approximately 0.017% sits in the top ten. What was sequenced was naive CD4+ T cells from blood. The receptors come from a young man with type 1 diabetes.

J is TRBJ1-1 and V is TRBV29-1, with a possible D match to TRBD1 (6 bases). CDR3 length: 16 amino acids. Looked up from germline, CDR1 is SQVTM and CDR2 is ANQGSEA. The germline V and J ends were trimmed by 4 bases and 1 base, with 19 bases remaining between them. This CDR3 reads CSVGGRGRGKNTEAFF. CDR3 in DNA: TGCAGCGTTGGAGGTAGGGGCAGGGGTAAGAACACTGAAGCTTTCTTT.

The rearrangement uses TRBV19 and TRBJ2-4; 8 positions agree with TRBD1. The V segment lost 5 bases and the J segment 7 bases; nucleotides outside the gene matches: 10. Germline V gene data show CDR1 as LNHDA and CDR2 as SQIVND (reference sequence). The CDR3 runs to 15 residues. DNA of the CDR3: TGTGCCAGTAGTGTACGACAGGGGATACTGAACATTCAGTACTTC. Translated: CASSVRQGILNIQYF.

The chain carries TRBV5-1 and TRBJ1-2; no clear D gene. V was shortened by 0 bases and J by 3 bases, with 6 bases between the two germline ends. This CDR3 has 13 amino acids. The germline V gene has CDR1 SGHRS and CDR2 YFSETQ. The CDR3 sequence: CASSLAFDYGYTF. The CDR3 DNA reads TGCGCCAGCAGCTTGGCCTTTGACTATGGCTACACCTTC.

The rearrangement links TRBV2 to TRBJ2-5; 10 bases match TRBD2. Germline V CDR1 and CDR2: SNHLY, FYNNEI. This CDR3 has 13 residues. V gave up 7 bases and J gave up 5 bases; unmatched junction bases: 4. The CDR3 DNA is TGTGCCAGCACCGGGACTAGCGTCGAGACCCAGTACTTC. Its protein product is CASTGTSVETQYF. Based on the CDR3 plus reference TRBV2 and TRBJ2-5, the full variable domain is EPEVTQTPSHQVTQMGQEVILRCVPISNHLYFYWYRQILGQKVEFLVSFYNNEISEKSEIFDDQFSVERPDGSNFTLKIRSTKLEDSAMYFCASTGTSVETQYFGPGTRLLVL.

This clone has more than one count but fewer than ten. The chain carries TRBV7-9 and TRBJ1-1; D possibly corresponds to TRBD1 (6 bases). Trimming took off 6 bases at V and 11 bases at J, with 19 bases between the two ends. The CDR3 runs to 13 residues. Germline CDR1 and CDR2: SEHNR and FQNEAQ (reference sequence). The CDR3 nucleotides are TGTGCCAGCAGTTCTACAGGGAGACTTGGGGCTTTCTTT. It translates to CASSSTGRLGAFF.

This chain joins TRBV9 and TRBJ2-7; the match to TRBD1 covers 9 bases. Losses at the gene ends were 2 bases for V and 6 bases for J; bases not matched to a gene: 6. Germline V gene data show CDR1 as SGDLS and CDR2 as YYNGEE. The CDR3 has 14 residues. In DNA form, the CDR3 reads TGTGCCAGCAGCGTCGGGACAGGGTTGTCCGAGCAGTACTTC. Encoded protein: CASSVGTGLSEQYF.

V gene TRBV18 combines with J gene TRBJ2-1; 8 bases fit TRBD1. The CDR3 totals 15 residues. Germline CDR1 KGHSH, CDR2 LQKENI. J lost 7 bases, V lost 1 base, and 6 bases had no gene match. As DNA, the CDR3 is TGTGCCAGCTCACCACAGGGGACAGGTCTGAATGAGCAGTTCTTC. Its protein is CASSPQGTGLNEQFF.

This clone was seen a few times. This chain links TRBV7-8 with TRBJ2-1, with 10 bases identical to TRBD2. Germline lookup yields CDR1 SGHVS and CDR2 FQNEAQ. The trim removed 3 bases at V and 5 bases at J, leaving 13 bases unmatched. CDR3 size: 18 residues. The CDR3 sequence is CASSLWRLAGGDHNEQFF. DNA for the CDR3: TGTGCCAGCAGCTTGTGGCGCTTAGCGGGGGGCGACCACAATGAGCAGTTCTTC.

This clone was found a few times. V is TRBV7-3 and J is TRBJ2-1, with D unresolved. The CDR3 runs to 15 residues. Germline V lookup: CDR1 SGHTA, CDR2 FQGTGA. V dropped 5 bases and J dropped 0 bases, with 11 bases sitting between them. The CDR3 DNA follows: TGTGCCAGCAGCCCTAACGGAGACTCCTACAATGAGCAGTTCTTC. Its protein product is CASSPNGDSYNEQFF.